A single TCR beta chain is shown here with its context. Its specificity is not known. TCRdb's table, derived via immunoSEQ multiplex PCR, lists solely in-frame clones and lacks some. The sample has over a million clones; approximately 76% are singletons. Trimming cost V 0 bases and J 6 bases, with 12 bases left between them. The CDR3 length is 15 residues. Germline-derived CDR1 and CDR2 are SGHRS and YFSETQ. The sample belongs to a study of shared clonotypes between healthy human individuals. The study's findings and limits: The study drew on few donors, limiting represented genetic and exposure-history diversity.

Splitting the CD4+ cells yielded a CD45RA+ naive subset and a CD45RA-negative memory subset. The chain uses TRBV5-1 and TRBJ2-2; D unclear. The sequenced sample consisted of memory CD4+ T cells sorted from blood. Stated subset: CD45RA-negative fraction. This sequence was found in a young man in good health. CDR3 region: CASSLGSPVAGELFF. For the CDR3, the DNA is TGCGCCAGCAGCTTGGGCTCGCCGGTCGCCGGGGAGCTGTTTTTT.